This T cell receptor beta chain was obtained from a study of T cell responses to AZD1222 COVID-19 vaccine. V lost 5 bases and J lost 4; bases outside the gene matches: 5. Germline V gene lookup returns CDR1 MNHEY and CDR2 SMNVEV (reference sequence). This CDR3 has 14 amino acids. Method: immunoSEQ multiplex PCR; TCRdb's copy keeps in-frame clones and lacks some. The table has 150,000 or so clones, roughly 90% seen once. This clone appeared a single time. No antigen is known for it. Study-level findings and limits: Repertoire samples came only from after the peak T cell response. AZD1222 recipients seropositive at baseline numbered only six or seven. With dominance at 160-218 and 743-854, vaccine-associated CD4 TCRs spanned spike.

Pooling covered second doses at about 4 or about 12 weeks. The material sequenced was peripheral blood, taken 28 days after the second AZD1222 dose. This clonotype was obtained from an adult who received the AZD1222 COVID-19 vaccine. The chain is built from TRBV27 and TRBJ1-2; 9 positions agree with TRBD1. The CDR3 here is CASSEGTGPYGYTF. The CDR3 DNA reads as TGTGCCAGCAGTGAGGGGACAGGGCCCTATGGCTACACCTTC.